The table lists the clone carrying this T cell receptor (beta chain) with a few counts. These data come from a study of T-cell reconstitution after alpha-beta-depleted transplantation in children. Unique molecular identifiers were incorporated into the prepared TCRbeta library. TCRdb reprocessed the PCR reads with MiXCR, giving one entry per CDR3 protein. Found here are hundreds of thousands of distinct CDR3 sequences, approximately 10% of them singletons; the top ten hold roughly 4%. V lost 6 bases, J lost 1 base, and 7 bases stayed unmatched. The germline V gene has CDR1 SEHNR and CDR2 FQNEAQ (reference sequence). The CDR3 runs to 16 residues.

The chain couples TRBV7-9 to TRBJ2-7; 12 bases map to TRBD2. The sequence came from a human donor who donated a stem cell graft to a child with acute myeloid leukemia. The sample was PBMCs from the stem cell graft donor, taken from the stem cell graft. CDR3 sequence reads: CASRTSGRTTSYEQYF. CDR3 DNA: TGTGCCAGCAGAACTAGCGGGAGGACAACATCCTACGAGCAGTACTTC. The full variable domain, with the rest looked up from reference TRBV7-9 and TRBJ2-7, is DTGVSQNPRHKITKRGQNVTFRCDPISEHNRLYWYRQTLGQGPEFLTYFQNEAQLEKSRLLSDRFSAERPKGSFSTLEIQRTEQGDSAMYLCASRTSGRTTSYEQYFGPGTRLTVT.